These 5 T cell receptor beta chains were sequenced from one sample in a study of OX40 agonist ivuxolimab in advanced cancers. TCRdb's table, derived via immunoSEQ multiplex PCR, lists solely in-frame clones and lacks some. This sample has tens of thousands of clones, with 75% to 90% found just once. The sequencing used CD4+ or CD8+ T cells sorted from blood, collected in a trial of the OX40 agonist ivuxolimab. These receptors were taken from an adult with an advanced solid tumor such as melanoma, head and neck, liver or kidney cancer.

The V and J genes are TRBV13 and TRBJ2-2; D may be TRBD2 (6 bases). CDR1 is PRHDT and CDR2 is FYEKMQ in the germline V gene (reference sequence). V lost 5 bases, J lost 0 bases, and 10 bases lay in between. The CDR3 has 15 residues. The chain's CDR3 is CASSRDFTNTGELFF. The CDR3 DNA reads as TGTGCCAGCAGCAGGGACTTCACGAACACCGGGGAGCTGTTTTTT.

V gene TRBV10-3 combines with J gene TRBJ2-5; 10 bases are shared with TRBD2. Gene TRBJ2-7 matches the end of the DNA better, so the J call may be wrong. Germline V gene data show CDR1 as ENHRY and CDR2 as SYGVKD. This CDR3 has 14 residues. Written as DNA, the CDR3 is TGTGCCATCAGTGCGGGACTAGCGACCTACGAGCAGTACTTC. It codes for CAISAGLATYEQYF.

About this clone itself: One end of the junction does not line up with germline, which may come from a read error. This chain connects TRBV2 to TRBJ1-5; D is ambiguous. Germline CDR1 reads SNHLY; CDR2 reads FYNNEI. The CDR3 extends over 15 amino acids. CDR3 residues: CTSSEDAYSNQPQHF. In nucleotides, the CDR3 is TGTACCAGCAGTGAAGACGCCTATAGCAATCAGCCCCAGCATTTT.

The chain has TRBV23-1 and TRBJ2-3; D is perhaps TRBD1 (6 bases). TRBV23-1 is placed among ORFs of uncertain function. This CDR3 is built from 15 residues. V gave up 4 bases and J gave up 8 bases, with 19 bases separating them. For the CDR3, the DNA is TGCGCCAGCAGTCCCCACATAACACAGGGTGGTACGCAGTATTTT. Residues: CASSPHITQGGTQYF.

The chain couples TRBV9 to TRBJ2-3; unclear D gene. The CDR3 length is 14 residues. Germline-derived CDR1 and CDR2 are SGDLS and YYNGEE. Trimming took off 0 bases at V and 2 bases at J, with 7 bases between the two ends. The CDR3 loop is CASSVALATDTQYF. The CDR3 nucleotides read TGTGCCAGCAGCGTAGCGTTAGCCACAGATACGCAGTATTTT.